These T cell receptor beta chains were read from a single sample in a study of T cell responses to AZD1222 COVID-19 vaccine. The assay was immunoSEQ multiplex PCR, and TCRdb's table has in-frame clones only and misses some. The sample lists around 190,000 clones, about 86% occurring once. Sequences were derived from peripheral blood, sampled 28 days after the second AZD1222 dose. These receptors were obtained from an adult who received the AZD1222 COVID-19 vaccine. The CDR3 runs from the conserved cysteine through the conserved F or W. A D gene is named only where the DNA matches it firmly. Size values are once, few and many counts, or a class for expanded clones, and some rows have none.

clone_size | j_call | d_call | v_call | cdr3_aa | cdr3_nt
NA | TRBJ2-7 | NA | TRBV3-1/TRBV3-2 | CASSSPAGLVSDYEQYF | TGTGCCAGCAGCTCCCCCGCGGGGTTGGTATCGGACTACGAGCAGTACTTC
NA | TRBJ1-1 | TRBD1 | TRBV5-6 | CASSLGGQGGTEAFF | TGTGCCAGCAGCTTGGGCGGACAGGGTGGGACTGAAGCTTTCTTT
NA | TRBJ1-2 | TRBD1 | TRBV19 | CASTQTGHGYTF | TGTGCCAGTACCCAGACAGGGCACGGCTACACCTTC
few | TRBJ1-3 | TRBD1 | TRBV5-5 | CASSLQGPPGNTIYF | TGTGCCAGCAGCTTACAGGGGCCCCCCGGGAACACCATATATTTT
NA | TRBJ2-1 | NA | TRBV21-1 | CASSKVGMRGRNDEQFF | TGTGCCAGCAGCAAAGTAGGTATGAGGGGCAGAAACGATGAGCAGTTCTTC
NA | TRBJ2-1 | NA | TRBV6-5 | CASSLRTYNEQFF | TGTGCCAGCAGCCTTCGGACATACAATGAGCAGTTCTTC
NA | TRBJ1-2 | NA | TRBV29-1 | CSVDRPNYGYTF | TGCAGCGTTGATAGGCCTAACTATGGCTACACCTTC
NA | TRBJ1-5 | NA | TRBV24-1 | CATSDSSMGESSNQPQHF | TGTGCCACCAGTGATTCTTCAATGGGGGAGAGTAGCAATCAGCCCCAGCATTTT
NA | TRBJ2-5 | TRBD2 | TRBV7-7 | CASSLVPSGGQETQYF | TGTGCTAGCAGCTTAGTGCCTAGCGGGGGGCAAGAGACCCAGTACTTC
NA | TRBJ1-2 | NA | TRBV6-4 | CASSEVPNYGYTF | TGTGCCAGCAGTGAAGTGCCTAACTATGGCTACACCTTC
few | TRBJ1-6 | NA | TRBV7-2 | CASSLRAGVVSPLHF | TGTGCCAGCAGCTTAAGGGCAGGGGTGGTTTCACCCCTCCACTTT
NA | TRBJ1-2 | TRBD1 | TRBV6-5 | CASKEGTGGGYTF | TGTGCCAGTAAGGAAGGGACAGGGGGCGGCTACACCTTT
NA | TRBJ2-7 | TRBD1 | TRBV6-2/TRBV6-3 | CASSRPGTGQYEQYF | TGTGCCAGCAGTAGGCCAGGGACAGGCCAATACGAGCAGTACTTC
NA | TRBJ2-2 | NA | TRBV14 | CASSQDFRVNTGELFF | TGTGCCAGCAGCCAAGATTTCAGGGTGAACACCGGGGAGCTGTTTTTT
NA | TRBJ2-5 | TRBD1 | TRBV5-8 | CASSLDRGAGEETQYF | TGTGCCAGCAGCTTGGACAGGGGGGCCGGAGAGGAGACCCAGTACTTC
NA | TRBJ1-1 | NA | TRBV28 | CASRGAGNTEAFF | TGTGCCAGCCGAGGGGCAGGGAACACTGAAGCTTTCTTT
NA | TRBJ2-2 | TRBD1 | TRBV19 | CASSIGAGGFSDTGELFF | TGTGCCAGTAGTATTGGGGCAGGGGGCTTTAGCGACACCGGGGAGCTGTTTTTT